Presented here are 25 T cell receptor beta chains from one specimen sequenced in a study of OX40 agonist ivuxolimab in advanced cancers. Assay used: immunoSEQ multiplex PCR; TCRdb lists only in-frame clones, some missing. Of 30,000 to 40,000 clones listed, roughly 85% are singletons. Specimen: CD4+ or CD8+ T cells sorted from blood, collected in a trial of the OX40 agonist ivuxolimab. The receptor set was obtained from an adult with an advanced solid tumor such as melanoma, head and neck, liver or kidney cancer.

The V and J genes are TRBV6-4 and TRBJ2-4; TRBD1 matches at 9 bases. The CDR3 extends over 15 amino acids. Trimming removed 5 bases from V and 6 bases from J; junction bases left unmatched: 8. Looked up from germline, CDR1 is MRHNA and CDR2 is SNTAGT. The CDR3 nucleotides read TGTGCCAGCAGTTTCGAACCGGGACAGGGAAACATTCAGTACTTC. It yields the protein CASSFEPGQGNIQYF.

The CDR3: CASSQRTSSSYEQYF. The CDR3 coding sequence is TGTGCCAGCAGCCAAAGGACATCGAGCTCCTACGAGCAGTACTTC. The rearrangement joins TRBV6-4 to TRBJ2-7, with D perhaps matching TRBD1 (5 bases). Germline V gives CDR1 MRHNA, CDR2 SNTAGT. This CDR3 is 15 amino acids long. The V gene lost 6 bases and the J gene lost 0 bases, with 15 bases spanning the gap.

The chain joins TRBV29-1 to TRBJ2-4; 12 bases are shared with TRBD1. The CDR3 covers 12 residues. The junction had 0 bases not matched to a gene; V was cut back by 3 bases and J by 9 bases. Germline V gene lookup returns CDR1 SQVTM and CDR2 ANQGSEA. The CDR3 region has the DNA TGCAGCGTTGAGGGACAGGGGGCCATTCAGTACTTC. This gives the protein CSVEGQGAIQYF. Supplemented by reference TRBV29-1 and TRBJ2-4, the full variable domain reads SAVISQKPSRDICQRGTSLTIQCQVDSQVTMMFWYRQQPGQSLTLIATANQGSEATYESGFVIDKFPISRPNLTFSTLTVSNMSPEDSSIYLCSVEGQGAIQYFGAGTRLSVL.

The chain is built from TRBV6-5 and TRBJ2-7; D remains unclear. V lost 0 bases and J lost 6, with 18 bases in between. CDR3 size: 16 residues. From germline, CDR1 is MNHEY and CDR2 SVGAGI. Here the CDR3 reads CASSYSGPPVRSEQYF. The CDR3 nucleotides read TGTGCCAGCAGTTACTCCGGGCCGCCAGTCCGATCCGAGCAGTACTTC.

The chain has TRBV19 and TRBJ1-5, with TRBD1 as a possible D gene (5 bases). There are 15 residues in the CDR3. The germline V gene encodes CDR1 LNHDA and CDR2 SQIVND (reference sequence). Deletions cut 8 bases from V and 0 bases from J, with 14 bases between. The CDR3 bases are TGTGCCAGTTCCGGGACGCCCTATAGCAATCAGCCCCAGCATTTT. Amino acids: CASSGTPYSNQPQHF.

The rearrangement joins TRBV27 to TRBJ2-7, with D hard to call. The CDR3 has 14 residues. Germline V gene sequence: CDR1 MNHEY, CDR2 SMNVEV (reference sequence). The V gene lost 0 bases and the J gene lost 2 bases, with 8 bases spanning the gap. The CDR3, as DNA: TGTGCCAGCAGTTTATCGGTGACAACCTACGAGCAGTACTTC. This gives the protein CASSLSVTTYEQYF.

J is TRBJ2-2 and V is TRBV7-7; TRBD2 aligns across 12 bases. Germline loops: CDR1 SSHAT, CDR2 FNYEAQ (reference sequence). The CDR3 consists of 15 residues. The junction had 3 bases not matched to a gene; V was cut back by 4 bases and J by 6 bases. The CDR3 coding sequence is TGTGCCAGCAGCTCTAGCGGGGGGGCTCCCGGGGAGCTGTTTTTT. Its translation is CASSSSGGAPGELFF.

This sequence joins TRBV11-2 and TRBJ1-1; D is unclear. Trimming shortened V by 7 bases and J by 5 bases, and 17 bases separated the two germline ends. CDR1 and CDR2 (germline): SGHAT, FQNNGV. The CDR3 extends over 14 amino acids. CDR3 bases: TGTGCCAGCACCTTGTTCGCGGGGTCAACTGAAGCTTTCTTT. Protein: CASTLFAGSTEAFF.

The rearrangement uses TRBV2 and TRBJ2-1; TRBD1 agrees at 11 bases. J gave up 8 bases and V 4 bases, and 4 bases lay outside the gene matches. The CDR3 length is 14 residues. The germline V gene has CDR1 SNHLY and CDR2 FYNNEI. The CDR3, as DNA: TGTGCCAGCAGTGCCGGACAGGGGGCCTATGAGCAGTTCTTC. This sequence encodes CASSAGQGAYEQFF.

The rearrangement links TRBV2 to TRBJ1-1; D perhaps matches TRBD1 (5 bases). Trimming took off 2 bases at V and 0 bases at J, with 16 bases between the two ends. CDR1 is SNHLY, CDR2 FYNNEI, per germline. CDR3 length equals 17 residues. The CDR3 region has the DNA TGTGCCAGCAGTGAATTTGAGAGGGGCAGCTTGAACACTGAAGCTTTCTTT. Amino acid sequence: CASSEFERGSLNTEAFF.

The chain employs TRBV27 and TRBJ1-2, with D possibly matching TRBD1 (5 bases). The germline gives CDR1 MNHEY, CDR2 SMNVEV (reference sequence). The CDR3 has 14 amino acids. V lost 3 bases and J 4 bases, leaving 12 bases between the germline ends. The DNA of the CDR3 is TGTGCCAGCAGTTTCGGGGGTCCGGGCTATGGCTACACCTTC. Translated: CASSFGGPGYGYTF.

The V and J genes are TRBV19 and TRBJ2-2; TRBD1 is a possible D gene (6 bases). Germline values: CDR1 LNHDA, CDR2 SQIVND (reference sequence). The V and J ends lost 5 bases and 5 bases respectively, with 9 bases between them. The CDR3 is made up of 13 amino acids. In DNA, the CDR3 is TGTGCCAGTAGTTTGACAGGAACCGGGGAGCTGTTTTTT. It translates to CASSLTGTGELFF.

Only a few counts were recorded for this clone. V gene TRBV5-4 combines with J gene TRBJ2-1; TRBD1 aligns across 10 bases. CDR3 size: 16 residues. Per the germline V gene, CDR1 is SGHNT and CDR2 is YYREEE (reference sequence). V shed 4 bases, J shed 2 bases, and the junction held 6 bases outside the gene matches. CDR3 nucleotide sequence: TGTGCCAGCAGCCCGGACAGGGGGGACACCTACAATGAGCAGTTCTTC. Protein: CASSPDRGDTYNEQFF. Variable domain in full (rest from reference TRBV5-4 and TRBJ2-1): ETGVTQSPTHLIKTRGQQVTLRCSSQSGHNTVSWYQQALGQGPQFIFQYYREEENGRGNFPPRFSGLQFPNYSSELNVNALELDDSALYLCASSPDRGDTYNEQFFGPGTRLTVL.

This rearrangement joins TRBV7-9 to TRBJ1-4, with TRBD1 matching over 8 bases. Germline V CDR1 and CDR2: SEHNR, FQNEAQ (reference sequence). V lost 5 bases to trimming and J lost 5 bases; unmatched junction nucleotides: 4. This CDR3 comprises 14 residues. The CDR3 sequence is CASSPGQENEKLFF. CDR3 sequence (DNA): TGTGCCAGCAGCCCGGGACAGGAGAATGAAAAACTGTTTTTT.

This clone rates as medium-sized (0.01 to 0.1%). The rearrangement links TRBV6-6 to TRBJ2-7; D is perhaps TRBD1 (5 bases). V was shortened by 5 bases and J by 5 bases, with 10 bases between the two germline ends. Germline V gene lookup returns CDR1 MNHNY and CDR2 SVGAGI (reference sequence). The CDR3 is made up of 12 amino acids. In nucleotides, the CDR3 is TGTGCCAGCAGTAATGACAGAAACGAGCAGTACTTC. Its translation is CASSNDRNEQYF.

The V call is TRBV30, the J call TRBJ2-1; 15 bases are shared with TRBD2. V dropped 3 bases and J dropped 2; count of bases not matched to a gene: 5. Germline CDR1 is GTSNPN and CDR2 is SVGIG (reference sequence). This CDR3 region has 17 residues. CDR3 in amino acids: CAWSGTSGRPTYNEQFF. The CDR3 nucleotides read TGTGCCTGGAGCGGGACTAGCGGGAGGCCGACCTACAATGAGCAGTTCTTC.

The chain carries TRBV7-6 and TRBJ2-7, with D possibly matching TRBD2 (5 bases). CDR1 is SGHVS and CDR2 is FNYEAQ in the germline V gene. CDR3 length: 13 residues. V lost 1 base and J 3 bases, leaving 7 bases between the germline ends. The CDR3 sequence: CASSLGSGYEQYF. The CDR3 DNA is TGTGCCAGCAGCTTAGGGAGCGGCTACGAGCAGTACTTC.

V usage is TRBV5-1 and J usage is TRBJ1-1, with 7 bases identical to TRBD1. The germline V gene encodes CDR1 SGHRS and CDR2 YFSETQ. After removal of 1 base from V and 4 bases from J, the junction contained 1 base not matched to a gene. The CDR3 is 13 residues long. Here the CDR3 reads CASSLPGGTEAFF. As DNA, the CDR3 is TGCGCCAGCAGCTTGCCAGGGGGCACTGAAGCTTTCTTT.

CDR3 region: CASSLSGGARQPQHF. The CDR3, as DNA: TGTGCCAGCAGTTTATCGGGGGGGGCTCGGCAGCCCCAGCATTTT. The rearrangement uses TRBV27 and TRBJ1-5; D is possibly TRBD1 (6 bases). Deletions cut 0 bases from V and 7 bases from J, with 13 bases between. Looked up from germline, CDR1 is MNHEY and CDR2 is SMNVEV (reference sequence). The CDR3 runs 15 residues.

The CDR3 nucleotides read TGCGCCAGCAGTCAATCGACCAGGAGGCAGGGGTACGAGCAGTACTTC. Translation gives CASSQSTRRQGYEQYF. The gene calls are TRBV23-1 and TRBJ2-7; TRBD1 is a possible D gene (6 bases). TRBV23-1 belongs to the ORF category, with a function that is uncertain. V was clipped by 0 bases and J by 4 bases, with 16 bases between them. The CDR3 runs to 16 residues.

The sample holds one count of this clone. The chain employs TRBV6-6 and TRBJ2-6; no definite D call. Between the trimmed V and J ends, which lost 4 bases and 13 bases, there was a span of 11 bases. The CDR3 is 12 amino acids. Germline V gene lookup returns CDR1 MNHNY and CDR2 SVGAGI (reference sequence). The CDR3, as DNA: TGTGCCAGCAGTTCCCTCCTGAGAGTCCTGACTTTC. It yields the protein CASSSLLRVLTF.

The rearrangement joins TRBV6-1 to TRBJ1-1; D is ambiguous. CDR3 length equals 12 residues. The germline V gene has CDR1 MNHNS and CDR2 SASEGT. Trimming left V 4 bases short and J 5 bases short, with 8 bases between. The CDR3 DNA reads TGTGCCAGCAGTGTTGGGGAAACTGAAGCTTTCTTT. Protein product: CASSVGETEAFF.

The table lists this clone with a count of one. The J gene is TRBJ2-1, the V gene TRBV6-5, with D perhaps matching TRBD2 (6 bases). Trimming removed 8 bases from V and 1 base from J, with 15 bases in between. CDR1 is MNHEY and CDR2 is SVGAGI in the germline V gene. This CDR3 comprises 15 residues. CDR3 protein: CASVDFAGSYNEQFF. In DNA form, the CDR3 reads TGTGCCAGCGTTGACTTCGCGGGGTCCTACAATGAGCAGTTCTTC.

The V call is TRBV29-1, the J call TRBJ2-7; D could derive from TRBD1 or TRBD2 (6 bases each). Trimming removed 4 bases from V and 4 bases from J, with 20 bases in between. CDR3 length equals 15 residues. Germline CDR1 reads SQVTM; CDR2 reads ANQGSEA. CDR3 bases: TGCAGCGTTGGAAAGGGGGAGACAGGAGGGTACGAGCAGTACTTC. Translated, it gives CSVGKGETGGYEQYF.

The chain is built from TRBV28 and TRBJ1-2; 9 positions match TRBD1. V trimming: 5 bases; J trimming: 4 bases; junction bases outside the gene matches: 8. The CDR3 totals 15 residues. The germline CDR1 and CDR2 sequences are MDHEN and SYDVKM. The CDR3 loop is CASSAYRGQGYGYTF. CDR3 nucleotides: TGTGCCAGCAGTGCCTACAGGGGGCAGGGCTATGGCTACACCTTC.